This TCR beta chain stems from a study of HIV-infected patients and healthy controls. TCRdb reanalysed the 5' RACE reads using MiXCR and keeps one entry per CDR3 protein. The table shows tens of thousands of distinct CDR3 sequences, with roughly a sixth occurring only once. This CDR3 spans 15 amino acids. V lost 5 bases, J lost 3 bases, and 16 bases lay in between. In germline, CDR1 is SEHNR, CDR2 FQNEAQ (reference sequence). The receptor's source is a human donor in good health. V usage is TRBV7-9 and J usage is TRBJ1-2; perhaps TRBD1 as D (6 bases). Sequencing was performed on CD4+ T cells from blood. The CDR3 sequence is CASSLTGLGDYGYTF. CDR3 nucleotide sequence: TGTGCCAGCAGCCTTACAGGGTTAGGTGACTATGGCTACACCTTC. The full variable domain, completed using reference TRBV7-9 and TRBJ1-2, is DTGVSQNPRHKITKRGQNVTFRCDPISEHNRLYWYRQTLGQGPEFLTYFQNEAQLEKSRLLSDRFSAERPKGSFSTLEIQRTEQGDSAMYLCASSLTGLGDYGYTFGSGTRLTVV.